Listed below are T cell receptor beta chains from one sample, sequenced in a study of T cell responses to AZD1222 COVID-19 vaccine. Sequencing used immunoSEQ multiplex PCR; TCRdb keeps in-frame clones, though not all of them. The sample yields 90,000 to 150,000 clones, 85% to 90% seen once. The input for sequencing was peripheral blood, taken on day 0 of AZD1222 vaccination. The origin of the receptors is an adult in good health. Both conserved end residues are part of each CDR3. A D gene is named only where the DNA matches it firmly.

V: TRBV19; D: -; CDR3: CASSRSGGEAFF
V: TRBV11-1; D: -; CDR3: CASSFDSDSGNTIYF
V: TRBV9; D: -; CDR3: CASSDGWGALAGANVLTF
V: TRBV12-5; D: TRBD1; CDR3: CASGHRTGQDNEKLFF
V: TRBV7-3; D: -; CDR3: CASSFGGGGGVNEQFF
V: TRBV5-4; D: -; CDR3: CASNNRGTLGEQYF
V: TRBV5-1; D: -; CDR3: CASSLASEADTQYF
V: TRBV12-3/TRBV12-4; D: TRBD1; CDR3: CASSARGLGEAFF
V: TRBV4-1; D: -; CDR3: CASSQKSRQPPNQPQHF
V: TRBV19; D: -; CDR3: CASSPQASGNTIYF
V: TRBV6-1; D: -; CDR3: CASSEKGKTNVLTF
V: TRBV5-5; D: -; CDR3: CASSFGGTMEAFF
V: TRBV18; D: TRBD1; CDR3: CASSETGANTEAFF
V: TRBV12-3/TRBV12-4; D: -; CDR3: CASSDKGNTIYF
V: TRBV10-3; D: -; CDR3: CAVQRESNEKLFF
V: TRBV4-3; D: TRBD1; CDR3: CASSQDLGQGGTEAFF
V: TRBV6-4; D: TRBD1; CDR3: CASSDSGQGAYGYTF
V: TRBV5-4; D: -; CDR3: CASSLGGDGTYEQYF
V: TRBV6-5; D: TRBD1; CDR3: CASSRQGQGTMGYTF
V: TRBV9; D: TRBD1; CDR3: CASSGDDRGISGNTIYF
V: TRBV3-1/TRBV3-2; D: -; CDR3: CASSQAGSEAFF
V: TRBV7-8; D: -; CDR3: CASGQGGNTEAFF
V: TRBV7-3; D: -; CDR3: CASSLTPADTGELFF
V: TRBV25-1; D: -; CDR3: CASSETGLGETQYF
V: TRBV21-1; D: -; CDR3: CASSRKDPGYVYEQYF
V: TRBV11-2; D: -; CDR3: CASSLRAPPYEQYF
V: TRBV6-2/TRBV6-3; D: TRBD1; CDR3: CASSSIRDRGGLRSNQPQHF
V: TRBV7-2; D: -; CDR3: CASSKPGYGYTF
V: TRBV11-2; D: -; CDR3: CASSLPGRPWGNTEAFF
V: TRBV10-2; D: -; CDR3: CASSEKGSYGYTF
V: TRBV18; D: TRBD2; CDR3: CASSPVGGGPNEQFF
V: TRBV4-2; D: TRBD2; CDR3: CASSQVAGGEYNEQFF
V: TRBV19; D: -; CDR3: CASSMVRDQPQHF
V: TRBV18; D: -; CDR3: CASSPMLQGDRGLHF
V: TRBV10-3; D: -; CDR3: CAISEYQVNTEAFF
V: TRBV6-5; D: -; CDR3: CASSYSMPSSGNTIYF
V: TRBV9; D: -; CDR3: CASSEGFYGYTF
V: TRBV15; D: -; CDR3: CATSRNKPGEKLFF
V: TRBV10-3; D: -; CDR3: CAISIRDGEKLFF
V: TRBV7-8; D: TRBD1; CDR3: CASSLEGQGSYGYTF
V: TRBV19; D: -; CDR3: CASSIPARGYEQYF
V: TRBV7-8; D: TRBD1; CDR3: CASSLAWQGELVNEQYF
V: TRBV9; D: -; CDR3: CASSPEWGEAFF
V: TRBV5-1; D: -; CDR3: CASSFDRGGSYEQYF
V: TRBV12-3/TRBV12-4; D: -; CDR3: CASTASVNYGYTF
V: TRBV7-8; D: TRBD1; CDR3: CASSSRPRQTGTLQETQYF
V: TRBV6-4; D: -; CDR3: CASSASVGGAVYGGYTF
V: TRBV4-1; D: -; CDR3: CASSQDLGLWEEQYF
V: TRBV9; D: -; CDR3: CASAGRGKGSPLHF
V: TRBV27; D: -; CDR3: CASSPGTHIASEQYF
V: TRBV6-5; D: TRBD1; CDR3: CASSYYQTGENQPQHF
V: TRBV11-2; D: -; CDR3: CASSLFQRGGEQYF
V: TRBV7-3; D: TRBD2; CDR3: CASSLSRGLAGAGELFF
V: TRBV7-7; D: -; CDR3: CASSSFTGELFF
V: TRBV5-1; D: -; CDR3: CASSNREYNSPLHF